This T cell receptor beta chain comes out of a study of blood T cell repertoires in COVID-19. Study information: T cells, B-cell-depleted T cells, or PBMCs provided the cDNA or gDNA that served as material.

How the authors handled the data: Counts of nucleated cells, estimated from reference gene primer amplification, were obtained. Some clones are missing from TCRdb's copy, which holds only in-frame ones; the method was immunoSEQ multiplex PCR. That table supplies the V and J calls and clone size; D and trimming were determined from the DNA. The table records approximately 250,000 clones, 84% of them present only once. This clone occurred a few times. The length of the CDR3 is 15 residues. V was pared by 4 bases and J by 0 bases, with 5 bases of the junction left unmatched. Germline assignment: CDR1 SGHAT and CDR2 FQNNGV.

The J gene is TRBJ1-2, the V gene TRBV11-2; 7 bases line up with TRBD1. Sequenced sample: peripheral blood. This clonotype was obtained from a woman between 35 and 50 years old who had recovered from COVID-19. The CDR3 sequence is CASSSATGSNYGYTF. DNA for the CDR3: TGTGCCAGCAGCTCGGCGACAGGGTCTAACTATGGCTACACCTTC. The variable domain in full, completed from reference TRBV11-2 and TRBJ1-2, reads EAGVAQSPRYKIIEKRQSVAFWCNPISGHATLYWYQQILGQGPKLLIQFQNNGVVDDSQLPKDRFSAERLKGVDSTLKIQPAKLEDSAVYLCASSSATGSNYGYTFGSGTRLTVV.